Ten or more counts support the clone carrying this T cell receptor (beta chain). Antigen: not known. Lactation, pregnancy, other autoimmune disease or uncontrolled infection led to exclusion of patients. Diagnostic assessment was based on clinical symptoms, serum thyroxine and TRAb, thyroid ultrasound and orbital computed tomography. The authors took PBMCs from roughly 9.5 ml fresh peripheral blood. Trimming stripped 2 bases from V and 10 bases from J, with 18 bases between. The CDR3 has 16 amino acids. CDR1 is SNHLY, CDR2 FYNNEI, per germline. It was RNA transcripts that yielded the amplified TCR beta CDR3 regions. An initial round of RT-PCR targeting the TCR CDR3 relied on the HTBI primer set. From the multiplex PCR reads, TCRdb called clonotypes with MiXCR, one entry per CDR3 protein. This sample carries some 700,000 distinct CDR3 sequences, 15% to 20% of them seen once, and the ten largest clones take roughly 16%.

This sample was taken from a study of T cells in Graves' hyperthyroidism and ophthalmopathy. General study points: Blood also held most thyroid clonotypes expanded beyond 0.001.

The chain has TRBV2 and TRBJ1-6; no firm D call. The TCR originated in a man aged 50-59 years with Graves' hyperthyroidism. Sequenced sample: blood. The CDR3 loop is CASSEMSGGIGSPLHF. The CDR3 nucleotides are TGTGCCAGCAGTGAAATGTCGGGAGGTATTGGATCACCCCTCCACTTT.